This T cell receptor beta chain was observed in a study of T-cell reconstitution after alpha-beta-depleted transplantation in children (dated by TCRdb to 2016 to 2018). In the study overall: T-cell immune reconstitution after TCRalphabeta/CD19-depleted allogeneic hematopoietic cell transplantation in children was quantitatively tracked in the study by means of TCR repertoire profiling.

Receptor libraries were prepared by PCR. Instrument on record: Illumina HiSeq 2500. To normalize quantification of the TCRbeta repertoire, the TCR libraries were built with molecular barcoding that relied on unique molecular identifiers. TCRdb ran its own pipeline on the public reads, namely fastp trimming at Q25 and MiXCR clone calling, and kept in-frame beta chains. When rows share a CDR3 protein, they turn into one entry using the most common DNA and genes. The sample table contains a few hundred thousand distinct CDR3 sequences; only one count was recorded for around 9.6% of them. The ten largest make up roughly 9.1% of the sample. This clonotype was recorded at least ten times. Its antigen is currently not known. There are no base qualities to consult, and no much larger clone falls within one base. Spanning cysteine to phenylalanine, the CDR3 consists of 15 amino acids. The entry retains the CDR3 DNA only, 45 bases that are in frame from base 1. The germline V gene gives CDR1 as SGHVS and CDR2 as FQNEAQ.

Sequencing used PBMCs from the stem cell graft donor, obtained from the stem cell graft. Here the chain combines TRBV7-8 and TRBJ2-5; 13 bases in the junction line up with TRBD2. The origin of this receptor is a human donor who donated a stem cell graft to a child with SCID. The DNA sequence is as follows: TGTGCAACCACTAGCGGGGGGGCATATCAAGAGACCCAGTACTTC. Its protein is CATTSGGAYQETQYF.